These 29 T cell receptor beta chains came from one sample sequenced in a study of blood T cell repertoires in COVID-19. Sequencing was performed with immunoSEQ multiplex PCR; in TCRdb, only in-frame clones are kept and a portion is missing. The sample carries some 340,000 clones, around 87% recorded once. Sequencing was performed on PBMCs or T cells enriched from blood (not recorded which). The source is a woman aged 25 to 45 who had recovered from COVID-19.

This clone was picked up one time. The chain carries TRBV7-9 and TRBJ1-2; weak D call: TRBD1 (5 bases). Germline lookup yields CDR1 SEHNR and CDR2 FQNEAQ (reference sequence). The length of the CDR3 is 14 residues. Trimming left V 4 bases short and J 6 bases short, with 15 bases between. The DNA of the CDR3 is TGTGCCAGCAGCTCGCAGGGCCTGATCCATGGCTACACCTTC. It yields the protein CASSSQGLIHGYTF.

This clone was observed once. The rearrangement joins TRBV19 to TRBJ1-5; 7 bases map to TRBD1. Per the germline V gene, CDR1 is LNHDA and CDR2 is SQIVND (reference sequence). The CDR3 is 15 residues long. V dropped 6 bases and J dropped 6; count of bases not matched to a gene: 11. The CDR3 reads CASSHRGIRSQPQHF. CDR3 nucleotides: TGTGCCAGTAGCCACAGGGGTATACGGAGTCAGCCCCAGCATTTT.

This clone appeared a few times. The J gene is TRBJ2-5, the V gene TRBV4-1, with 7 bases that match TRBD1. The germline V gene encodes CDR1 MGHRA and CDR2 YSYEKL. Trimming at V came to 3 bases and at J to 2 bases, leaving 6 bases not matched to a gene. The CDR3 has 15 residues. The CDR3 DNA reads as TGCGCCAGCAGCCACAGTCCGGGACAGCAAGAGACCCAGTACTTC. This codes for CASSHSPGQQETQYF.

The gene calls are TRBV7-9 and TRBJ1-1, with D perhaps TRBD1 (5 bases). CDR3 length: 13 residues. CDR1 SEHNR and CDR2 FQNEAQ come from the germline V gene (reference sequence). Trimming shortened V by 8 bases and J by 8 bases, and 18 bases separated the two germline ends. CDR3 in amino acids: CASDDRLTGEAFF. DNA for the CDR3: TGTGCCAGCGACGACCGCCTTACAGGCGAAGCTTTCTTT.

The chain uses TRBV11-3 and TRBJ2-1; D uncertain. CDR3 length: 13 amino acids. The germline CDR1 and CDR2 sequences are SGHNT and YENEEA. The V and J ends lost 5 bases and 4 bases respectively, with 9 bases between them. CDR3: CASSNQAYNEQFF. The CDR3 region has the DNA TGTGCCAGCAGCAATCAAGCTTACAATGAGCAGTTCTTC.

Only one count was recorded for this clone. The chain is built from TRBV11-2 and TRBJ1-4; 7 nucleotides match TRBD1. V was pared by 5 bases and J by 4 bases, with 10 bases of the junction left unmatched. Germline values: CDR1 SGHAT, CDR2 FQNNGV. The CDR3 contains 16 residues. The CDR3 spells CASSPIRGADNEKLFF. The CDR3, as DNA: TGTGCCAGCAGCCCCATCAGGGGGGCGGATAATGAAAAACTGTTTTTT.

The rearrangement links TRBV18 to TRBJ1-4, with 7 nucleotides matching TRBD1. With V trimmed by 2 bases and J by 8 bases, 20 bases remained unmatched. Germline loops: CDR1 KGHSH, CDR2 LQKENI. This CDR3 has 19 residues. The CDR3 spells CASSPTTGHGPLGFEKLFF. CDR3 sequence (DNA): TGTGCCAGCTCACCAACGACAGGGCATGGACCTCTGGGCTTCGAAAAACTGTTTTTT.

The chain joins TRBV4-1 to TRBJ1-1, with D unclear. The germline gives CDR1 MGHRA, CDR2 YSYEKL. Trimming shortened V by 1 base and J by 5 bases, and 14 bases separated the two germline ends. The CDR3 has 15 amino acids. CDR3 in amino acids: CASSQGEVWVTEAFF. In DNA, the CDR3 is TGCGCCAGCAGCCAAGGGGAGGTATGGGTTACTGAAGCTTTCTTT.

This clone came up once. The rearrangement uses TRBV18 and TRBJ2-1; 8 nucleotides agree with TRBD2. The CDR3 consists of 15 residues. CDR1 is KGHSH and CDR2 is LQKENI in the germline V gene. With V trimmed by 3 bases and J by 4 bases, 5 bases remained unmatched. The CDR3 DNA follows: TGTGCCAGCTCACCCTCCAGCGGGGGTTACAATGAGCAGTTCTTC. Its translation: CASSPSSGGYNEQFF.

The rearrangement links TRBV27 to TRBJ2-5, with a weak D call TRBD2 (6 bases). The CDR3 loop spans 15 amino acids. Germline loops: CDR1 MNHEY, CDR2 SMNVEV (reference sequence). Trimming took off 1 base at V and 5 bases at J, with 14 bases between the two ends. CDR3 amino acids: CASSLYTSPRETQYF. CDR3 nucleotide sequence: TGTGCCAGCAGTTTATATACTAGCCCTAGGGAGACCCAGTACTTC.

V usage is TRBV27 and J usage is TRBJ2-1; 15 positions agree with TRBD2. The CDR3 is 16 amino acids. V trimming: 5 bases; J trimming: 9 bases; junction bases outside the gene matches: 8. The V gene's germline CDR1 is MNHEY and CDR2 SMNVEV (reference sequence). CDR3 sequence reads: CASSQPGTSGGFEQFF. DNA for the CDR3: TGTGCCAGCAGTCAGCCTGGGACTAGCGGGGGGTTTGAGCAGTTCTTC.

The V gene is TRBV6-6, the J gene TRBJ1-5, with D perhaps matching TRBD1 (5 bases). Germline loops: CDR1 MNHNY, CDR2 SVGAGI (reference sequence). The CDR3 covers 14 residues. V gave up 7 bases and J gave up 2 bases, with 12 bases separating them. The CDR3 DNA is TGTGCCAGCAATGGCAGGGCAGGCAATCAGCCCCAGCATTTT. This gives the protein CASNGRAGNQPQHF.

The gene calls are TRBV5-4 and TRBJ2-5; D not resolved. The germline V gene encodes CDR1 SGHNT and CDR2 YYREEE (reference sequence). CDR3 size: 15 residues. Trimming took 4 bases from V and 0 from J, leaving 13 bases between them. CDR3 in amino acids: CASSQSATYQETQYF. CDR3 bases: TGTGCCAGCAGCCAGTCCGCGACTTACCAAGAGACCCAGTACTTC. Using reference TRBV5-4 and TRBJ2-5 for the parts outside the CDR3, the full variable domain is ETGVTQSPTHLIKTRGQQVTLRCSSQSGHNTVSWYQQALGQGPQFIFQYYREEENGRGNFPPRFSGLQFPNYSSELNVNALELDDSALYLCASSQSATYQETQYFGPGTRLLVL.

This chain links TRBV19 with TRBJ2-2; D is possibly TRBD2 (5 bases). V gave up 1 base and J gave up 3 bases, with 12 bases separating them. From germline, CDR1 is LNHDA and CDR2 SQIVND (reference sequence). CDR3 length equals 16 residues. As DNA, the CDR3 is TGTGCCAGTAGTATAGGGCTAGCAGATTACACCGGGGAGCTGTTTTTT. It codes for CASSIGLADYTGELFF.

The sample holds a few counts of this clone. V and J are TRBV5-1 and TRBJ1-5; D might be TRBD1 (6 bases). This CDR3 has 15 amino acids. Trimming removed 0 bases at V and 3 bases at J, with 10 bases between. Per the germline V gene, CDR1 is SGHRS and CDR2 is YFSETQ. The CDR3 spells CASSLVGGDNQPQHF. The CDR3 region has the DNA TGCGCCAGCAGCTTGGTAGGGGGGGACAATCAGCCCCAGCATTTT.

The chain is built from TRBV5-1 and TRBJ2-3; TRBD2 might be the D (7 bases). The V gene lost 1 base and the J gene lost 2 bases, with 17 bases spanning the gap. Per germline, CDR1 SGHRS and CDR2 YFSETQ. This CDR3 contains 17 residues. This CDR3 is CASSLFHAGAPTDTQYF. Here the CDR3 DNA reads TGCGCCAGCAGCTTGTTCCATGCGGGGGCCCCCACAGATACGCAGTATTTT.

The V and J genes are TRBV10-3 and TRBJ2-5; TRBD1 agrees at 9 bases. Germline lookup yields CDR1 ENHRY and CDR2 SYGVKD. The CDR3 length is 16 residues. J lost 5 bases, V lost 3 bases, and 10 bases had no gene match. CDR3 amino acids: CAISDRSGQGWETQYF. CDR3 DNA sequence: TGTGCCATCAGTGATAGAAGCGGACAGGGGTGGGAGACCCAGTACTTC.

The chain is built from TRBV6-6 and TRBJ1-5; the match to TRBD1 covers 7 bases. CDR1 is MNHNY and CDR2 is SVGAGI in the germline V gene (reference sequence). This CDR3 is built from 14 residues. With V trimmed by 6 bases and J by 1 base, 3 bases remained unmatched. In DNA form, the CDR3 reads TGTGCCAGCAGGGGACAGACCAGCAATCAGCCCCAGCATTTT. This gives the protein CASRGQTSNQPQHF.

The genes are TRBV10-3 and TRBJ2-3, with a tentative D call TRBD1 (6 bases). Trimming stripped 0 bases from V and 2 bases from J, with 12 bases between. The CDR3 is made up of 16 amino acids. Germline CDR1 and CDR2: ENHRY and SYGVKD. CDR3 loop: CAISESTGKLTDTQYF. The CDR3 coding sequence is TGTGCCATCAGTGAGTCGACAGGAAAGCTCACAGATACGCAGTATTTT.

This chain connects TRBV27 to TRBJ2-7; 7 nucleotides line up with TRBD1. Germline CDR1 reads MNHEY; CDR2 reads SMNVEV (reference sequence). The ends lost 2 bases at V and 3 bases at J; junction bases unmatched: 7. CDR3 length: 15 amino acids. The CDR3, as DNA: TGTGCCAGCAGTTTAGTGGACAGGCCTTACTACGAGCAGTACTTC. Amino acids: CASSLVDRPYYEQYF.

This chain uses TRBV4-1 with TRBJ2-7, with D possibly TRBD2 on 5 matching bases. Trimming took off 1 base at V and 3 bases at J, with 19 bases between the two ends. This CDR3 has 17 residues. Germline CDR1 and CDR2: MGHRA and YSYEKL. The CDR3: CASSQVLERGSHYEQYF. The CDR3 DNA reads as TGCGCCAGCAGCCAAGTCTTAGAGAGAGGGTCTCACTACGAGCAGTACTTC.

The count of this clone is one. V usage is TRBV19 and J usage is TRBJ2-5, with 10 bases aligning to TRBD1. Per germline, CDR1 LNHDA and CDR2 SQIVND (reference sequence). With 7 bases clipped from V and 2 bases from J, the junction kept 4 bases outside the gene matches. The CDR3 runs to 14 residues. The CDR3 loop is CASNRDRGQETQYF. The CDR3 bases are TGTGCCAGTAACCGGGACAGGGGTCAAGAGACCCAGTACTTC.

Written as DNA, the CDR3 is TGTGCCAGCAGTGTCCTTGAGGCCCCTAGCACAGATACGCAGTATTTT. Translation gives CASSVLEAPSTDTQYF. The chain links TRBV6-4 to TRBJ2-3; D is unresolved. V was shortened by 4 bases and J by 0 bases, with 14 bases between the two germline ends. Germline V gene lookup returns CDR1 MRHNA and CDR2 SNTAGT. The CDR3 is 16 amino acids.

This chain joins TRBV15 and TRBJ2-6, with D possibly TRBD2 on 5 matching bases. CDR1 and CDR2 from the germline V gene are LNHNV and YYDKDF (reference sequence). V lost 3 bases, J lost 4 bases, and 10 bases lay in between. The CDR3 is 15 amino acids. Here the CDR3 reads CATSSPGGGANVLTF. CDR3 sequence (DNA): TGTGCCACCAGCAGCCCAGGCGGGGGGGCCAACGTCCTGACTTTC.

This chain joins TRBV28 and TRBJ2-2; perhaps TRBD1 as D (6 bases). This CDR3 is built from 16 residues. Germline CDR1 is MDHEN and CDR2 is SYDVKM. V lost 3 bases to trimming and J lost 6 bases, with 17 bases between them. CDR3 residues: CASSFFGGFSAGELFF. In DNA, the CDR3 is TGTGCCAGCAGTTTCTTTGGGGGCTTTAGTGCCGGGGAGCTGTTTTTT.

V gene TRBV3-1 (or the pseudogene TRBV3-2) combines with J gene TRBJ2-1; the match to TRBD2 covers 8 bases. After removal of 6 bases from V and 2 bases from J, the junction contained 0 bases not matched to a gene. This CDR3 comprises 13 residues. Germline CDR1 LGHDT, CDR2 YNNKEL (reference sequence). CDR3: CASRGLAYNEQFF. The CDR3 nucleotides are TGTGCCAGCAGGGGACTAGCCTACAATGAGCAGTTCTTC.

The chain couples TRBV13 to TRBJ1-4; D not certain. Germline CDR1 is PRHDT and CDR2 is FYEKMQ (reference sequence). There are 14 residues in the CDR3. V was pared by 0 bases and J by 8 bases, with 10 bases between. The CDR3 reads CASSLGGSKEKLFF. The CDR3 DNA is TGTGCCAGCAGCTTAGGGGGCTCCAAGGAAAAACTGTTTTTT.

The chain is built from TRBV29-1 and TRBJ2-7; the match to TRBD1 covers 7 bases. The J segment lost 2 bases and the V segment lost 7 bases, leaving 5 bases of the junction unmatched. This CDR3 is 12 amino acids long. The germline V gene has CDR1 SQVTM and CDR2 ANQGSEA. The CDR3 nucleotides read TGCAGCGCCTTACAGGGGCCCTACGAGCAGTACTTC. Its translation: CSALQGPYEQYF.

The rearrangement uses TRBV27 and TRBJ2-2; D is unresolved. This CDR3 has 16 residues. Germline values: CDR1 MNHEY, CDR2 SMNVEV (reference sequence). Trimming pared 5 bases from V and 0 bases from J, leaving 13 bases between. The CDR3 reads CASSPEVSPNTGELFF. In DNA form, the CDR3 reads TGTGCCAGCAGTCCTGAGGTGTCACCGAACACCGGGGAGCTGTTTTTT.